This T cell receptor beta chain was recorded in a study of CD4+ T cells in melanoma. As for this clone: Its antigen is not identified.

The method was immunoSEQ multiplex PCR; TCRdb's version includes in-frame clones alone and lacks a portion of them. The sample has about 54,000 clones; roughly 69% are singletons. V was shortened by 0 bases and J by 7 bases, with 9 bases between the two germline ends. This CDR3 has 14 amino acids. From germline, CDR1 is LGHNA and CDR2 YNFKEQ. Whole-study findings and limits: Reportedly, melanoma neoantigen-specific CD4+ T cells showed varied differentiation states. CD8+ T cell, macrophage and B cell function reportedly correlated with neoantigen-specific CD4+ T cells.

The rearrangement uses TRBV4-2 and TRBJ2-2, with a possible D match to TRBD1 (5 bases). This clonotype was sampled from a human donor with melanoma. Specimen: tumor tissue. The CDR3 bases are TGTGCCAGCAGCCAAGAATCCAGGGACGGGGAGCTGTTTTTT. Translated, it gives CASSQESRDGELFF.